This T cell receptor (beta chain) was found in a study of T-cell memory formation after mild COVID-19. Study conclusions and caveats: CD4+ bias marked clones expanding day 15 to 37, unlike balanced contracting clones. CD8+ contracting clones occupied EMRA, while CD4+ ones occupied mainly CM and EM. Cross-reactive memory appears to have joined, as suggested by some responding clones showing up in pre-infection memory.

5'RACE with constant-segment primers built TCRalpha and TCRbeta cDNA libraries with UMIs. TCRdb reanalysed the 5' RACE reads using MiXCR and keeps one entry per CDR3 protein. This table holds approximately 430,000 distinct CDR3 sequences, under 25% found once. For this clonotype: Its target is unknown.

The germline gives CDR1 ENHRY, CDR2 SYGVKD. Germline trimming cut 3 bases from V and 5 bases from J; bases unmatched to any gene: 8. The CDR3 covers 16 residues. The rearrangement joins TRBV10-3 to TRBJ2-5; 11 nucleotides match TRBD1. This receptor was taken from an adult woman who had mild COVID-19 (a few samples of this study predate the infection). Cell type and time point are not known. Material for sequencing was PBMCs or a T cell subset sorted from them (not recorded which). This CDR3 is CAISEVGQGAWETQYF. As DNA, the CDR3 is TGTGCCATCAGTGAAGTAGGACAGGGGGCTTGGGAGACCCAGTACTTC.